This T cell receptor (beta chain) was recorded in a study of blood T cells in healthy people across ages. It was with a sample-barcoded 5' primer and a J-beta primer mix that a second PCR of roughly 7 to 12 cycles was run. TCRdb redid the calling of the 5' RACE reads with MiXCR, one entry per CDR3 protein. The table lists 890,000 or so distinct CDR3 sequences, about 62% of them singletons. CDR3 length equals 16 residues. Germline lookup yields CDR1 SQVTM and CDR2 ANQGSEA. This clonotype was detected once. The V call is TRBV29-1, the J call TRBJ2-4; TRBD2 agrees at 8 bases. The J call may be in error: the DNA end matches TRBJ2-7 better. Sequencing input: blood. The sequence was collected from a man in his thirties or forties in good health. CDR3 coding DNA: TGCAGCGTAATCGGCTCTACGGGGCGGGGGGTCTACGAGCAGTACTTC. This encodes CSVIGSTGRGVYEQYF.